Below are 24 T cell receptor beta chains sequenced from a single sample in a study of cytomegalovirus exposure and HLA in healthy donors (dated by TCRdb to 2016 to 2017). Receptors were amplified or captured by the immunoSEQ multiplex PCR assay. Drawn from immuneACCESS, this table holds only the in-frame rearrangements with V and J called that TCRdb kept. Clones are partly lost; checked studies trace under half to an unresolved V gene and leave the rest unexplained. The sample table contains approximately 220,000 clones; only one count was recorded for just over 90% of them. The ten largest clones add up to approximately 0.99% of the sample. The sample consisted of PBMCs. Receptors were obtained from a woman between 18 and 29 years old in good health and CMV-seronegative.

CDR3 nucleotides: TGTGCCAGCAGTCCGACTAAAGACAGGGGGCCCACTGAAGCTTTCTTT. As protein: CASSPTKDRGPTEAFF. The chain carries TRBV27 and TRBJ1-1, with 10 bases lining up with TRBD1. With 5 bases clipped from V and 4 bases from J, the junction kept 10 bases outside the gene matches. The germline V gene encodes CDR1 MNHEY and CDR2 SMNVEV (reference sequence). The length of the CDR3 is 16 residues.

The gene calls are TRBV7-8 and TRBJ1-5; 7 bases match TRBD1. This CDR3 has 17 residues. Germline V gene sequence: CDR1 SGHVS, CDR2 FQNEAQ. V was pared by 5 bases and J by 5 bases, with 15 bases of the junction left unmatched. CDR3 protein: CASSPLDGQAADQPQHF. For the CDR3, the DNA is TGTGCCAGCAGCCCACTAGACGGACAGGCGGCCGATCAGCCCCAGCATTTT.

The J gene is TRBJ1-5, the V gene TRBV5-6; tentative D call: TRBD1 (5 bases). This CDR3 region has 13 residues. In germline, CDR1 is SGHDT, CDR2 YYEEEE. V lost 5 bases and J lost 1, with 7 bases in between. The DNA for the CDR3 is TGTGCCAGCAGTCGACAGAGCAATCAGCCCCAGCATTTT. The encoded protein is CASSRQSNQPQHF.

The V and J genes are TRBV10-2 and TRBJ1-5; TRBD1 matches 9 bases. Germline CDR1 reads WSHSY; CDR2 reads SAAADI. The CDR3 is made up of 15 amino acids. With 0 bases clipped from V and 5 bases from J, the junction kept 2 bases outside the gene matches. The CDR3 region has the DNA TGCGCCAGCAGTGAGTCGCGACAGGGGGATCAGCCCCAGCATTTT. Translating gives CASSESRQGDQPQHF.

The chain combines TRBV7-2 with TRBJ1-2; 8 nucleotides align to TRBD1. This CDR3 contains 15 residues. Germline V gene lookup returns CDR1 SGHTA and CDR2 FQGNSA. Trimming took 6 bases from V and 5 from J; bases not matched to a gene: 11. Here the CDR3 reads CASRKPRGPQYGYTF. In DNA form, the CDR3 reads TGTGCCAGCAGAAAACCCAGGGGGCCGCAGTATGGCTACACCTTC.

Concerning this clone: The sample carries other DNA sequences with the same CDR3. The chain recombines TRBV7-9 with TRBJ2-3; D is perhaps TRBD2 (5 bases). V lost 3 bases and J 0 bases, leaving 10 bases between the germline ends. Per germline, CDR1 SEHNR and CDR2 FQNEAQ (reference sequence). The CDR3 consists of 15 residues. This CDR3 is CASSFLSGSTDTQYF. CDR3 in DNA: TGTGCCAGCAGCTTCCTCAGCGGAAGCACAGATACGCAGTATTTT. The full variable domain, with the rest looked up from reference TRBV7-9 and TRBJ2-3, is DTGVSQNPRHKITKRGQNVTFRCDPISEHNRLYWYRQTLGQGPEFLTYFQNEAQLEKSRLLSDRFSAERPKGSFSTLEIQRTEQGDSAMYLCASSFLSGSTDTQYFGPGTRLTVL.

V is TRBV6-1 and J is TRBJ1-5; no clear D gene. V lost 1 base and J lost 2, with 6 bases in between. The CDR3 length is 14 residues. CDR1 is MNHNS, CDR2 SASEGT, per germline. DNA of the CDR3: TGTGCCAGCAGTGAAGGGGAGGGCAATCAGCCCCAGCATTTT. It translates to CASSEGEGNQPQHF.

The CDR3: CASSARSMNTEAFF. DNA for the CDR3: TGTGCCAGCAGCGCCAGGTCAATGAACACTGAAGCTTTCTTT. The chain has TRBV9 and TRBJ1-1; no definite D call. Germline V CDR1 and CDR2: SGDLS, YYNGEE. V was cut by 3 bases and J by 0 bases, with 9 bases left in between. The length of the CDR3 is 14 residues.

The rearrangement uses TRBV4-2 and TRBJ1-1; the match to TRBD1 covers 8 bases. Germline V gives CDR1 LGHNA, CDR2 YNFKEQ. V was clipped by 4 bases and J by 3 bases; unmatched bases: 7. The CDR3 runs to 15 residues. CDR3 sequence (DNA): TGTGCCAGCAGCCCGCGGACAGGGCGGGACACTGAAGCTTTCTTT. This translates into CASSPRTGRDTEAFF.

The rearrangement uses TRBV6-6 and TRBJ1-2, with 7 bases lining up with TRBD1. Germline V CDR1 and CDR2: MNHNY, SVGAGI (reference sequence). Unmatched junction bases numbered 7, after V lost 5 bases and J lost 4 bases. This CDR3 has 14 residues. This CDR3 is CASSRFGQVYGYTF. CDR3 nucleotides: TGTGCCAGCAGTCGGTTTGGACAGGTCTATGGCTACACCTTC.

The rearrangement uses TRBV19 and TRBJ2-7, with 9 bases fitting TRBD1. V trimming: 9 bases; J trimming: 3 bases; junction bases outside the gene matches: 9. Germline V CDR1 and CDR2: LNHDA, SQIVND (reference sequence). The CDR3 is 14 amino acids. This CDR3 reads CARPGQGSSYEQYF. CDR3 bases: TGTGCCAGACCGGGACAGGGAAGTAGCTACGAGCAGTACTTC.

CDR3: CASSRGQGNSPLHF. In nucleotides, the CDR3 is TGTGCCAGTAGTAGGGGACAGGGTAATTCACCCCTCCACTTT. V is TRBV19 and J is TRBJ1-6, with 9 bases identical to TRBD1. The CDR3 is 14 amino acids. Trimming at V came to 4 bases and at J to 6 bases, leaving 1 base not matched to a gene. Germline assignment: CDR1 LNHDA and CDR2 SQIVND (reference sequence).

This clone came up once. The chain recombines TRBV27 with TRBJ2-5, with D perhaps TRBD2 (5 bases). Trimming took 6 bases from V and 0 from J, leaving 11 bases between them. The CDR3 has 14 amino acids. The germline V gene encodes CDR1 MNHEY and CDR2 SMNVEV (reference sequence). The CDR3 spells CASSRGLYQETQYF. The CDR3 DNA reads as TGTGCCAGCAGCCGCGGGCTGTACCAAGAGACCCAGTACTTC.

The V call is TRBV7-9, the J call TRBJ2-7; 10 bases fit TRBD2. CDR1 and CDR2 from the germline V gene are SEHNR and FQNEAQ (reference sequence). The CDR3 spans 14 residues. With V trimmed by 6 bases and J by 5 bases, 7 bases remained unmatched. The CDR3 DNA sequence: TGTGCCAGCAGTTCTAGCGGGAGCGCGAACGAGCAGTACTTC. Protein sequence: CASSSSGSANEQYF.

This clone was counted once. The J gene is TRBJ2-7, the V gene TRBV4-2, with 7 bases aligning to TRBD1. CDR3 size: 14 residues. The V segment lost 1 base and the J segment 1 base; nucleotides outside the gene matches: 1. The germline V gene encodes CDR1 LGHNA and CDR2 YNFKEQ. This CDR3 is CASSQGQGSYEQYF. CDR3 coding DNA: TGTGCCAGCAGCCAAGGACAGGGTTCCTACGAGCAGTACTTC.

The chain employs TRBV15 and TRBJ1-1; no definite D call. V was shortened by 8 bases and J by 3 bases, with 13 bases between the two germline ends. Germline-derived CDR1 and CDR2 are LNHNV and YYDKDF (reference sequence). The CDR3 loop spans 13 amino acids. CDR3 loop: CATSDLGDTEAFF. The CDR3 DNA sequence: TGTGCCACCTCAGATCTCGGGGACACTGAAGCTTTCTTT.

The chain combines TRBV5-1 with TRBJ1-2; D gene unclear. Germline V gene data show CDR1 as SGHRS and CDR2 as YFSETQ. The CDR3 totals 13 residues. With 4 bases removed from V and 7 bases from J, the gap between germline ends came to 14 bases. CDR3 amino acids: CASSSALEGGYTF. The DNA of the CDR3 is TGCGCCAGCAGCAGTGCCCTCGAGGGTGGCTACACCTTC.

The chain employs TRBV27 and TRBJ2-7, with TRBD1 matching 9 bases. V trimming: 6 bases; J trimming: 2 bases; junction bases outside the gene matches: 5. CDR1 MNHEY and CDR2 SMNVEV come from the germline V gene (reference sequence). There are 14 residues in the CDR3. The CDR3 region has the DNA TGTGCCAGCAGGATACAGGGGGCTGCCTACGAGCAGTACTTC. Encoded protein: CASRIQGAAYEQYF.

V is TRBV6-4 and J is TRBJ2-1; 11 nucleotides line up with TRBD2. Germline V gives CDR1 MRHNA, CDR2 SNTAGT. The CDR3 consists of 15 residues. V shed 4 bases, J shed 7 bases, and the junction held 6 bases outside the gene matches. CDR3 protein: CASSVIAGGPNEQFF. CDR3 coding DNA: TGTGCCAGCAGTGTAATAGCGGGAGGGCCTAATGAGCAGTTCTTC.

The genes are TRBV9 and TRBJ2-3, with 7 bases matching TRBD2. J was trimmed by 0 bases and V by 4 bases; bases with no gene match: 5. In germline, CDR1 is SGDLS, CDR2 YYNGEE. This CDR3 is built from 15 residues. DNA of the CDR3: TGTGCCAGCAGCCCCGCTAGCGGTAGCACAGATACGCAGTATTTT. It specifies CASSPASGSTDTQYF.

The chain links TRBV5-1 to TRBJ2-7, with TRBD1 matching 8 bases. This CDR3 contains 15 residues. Germline trimming cut 0 bases from V and 0 bases from J; bases unmatched to any gene: 2. CDR1 is SGHRS, CDR2 YFSETQ, per germline. The CDR3 protein is CASSLEQGASYEQYF. The CDR3 nucleotides are TGCGCCAGCAGCTTGGAGCAGGGGGCCTCCTACGAGCAGTACTTC.

The chain carries TRBV7-9 and TRBJ1-1; no definite D call. V was trimmed by 2 bases and J by 0 bases, leaving 10 bases between them. The CDR3 covers 15 residues. Germline CDR1 is SEHNR and CDR2 is FQNEAQ (reference sequence). This chain's CDR3 is CASSLSRLLNTEAFF. DNA of the CDR3: TGTGCCAGCAGCTTAAGCCGACTCCTGAACACTGAAGCTTTCTTT.

The rearrangement uses TRBV30 and TRBJ1-3; 10 nucleotides match TRBD1. Per the germline V gene, CDR1 is GTSNPN and CDR2 is SVGIG (reference sequence). With V trimmed by 3 bases and J by 0 bases, 8 bases remained unmatched. The CDR3 has 17 residues. DNA for the CDR3: TGTGCCTGGAGCGAAGACAGGGGGCCAAGCTCTGGAAACACCATATATTTT. Amino acid sequence: CAWSEDRGPSSGNTIYF.

The chain uses TRBV30 and TRBJ2-3; 12 bases line up with TRBD2. V lost 3 bases to trimming and J lost 1 base; unmatched junction nucleotides: 11. The CDR3 has 18 residues. Germline V gene lookup returns CDR1 GTSNPN and CDR2 SVGIG (reference sequence). CDR3 bases: TGTGCCTGGAGGATAACTAGCGGGAGGTCTGGTGGCACAGATACGCAGTATTTT. It translates to CAWRITSGRSGGTDTQYF.